A single sample is the source of the 10 T cell receptor beta chains below, sequenced in a study of CD8+ T cells in alopecia areata. Sequencing used cDNA as its template, made by extracting RNA and reverse transcribing it. The protocol was immunoSEQ multiplex PCR, while the TCRdb copy is restricted to in-frame clones and leaves out a portion. Of some 170,000 clones listed, 67% are singletons. Sequencing was performed on CD8+ T cells sorted from blood, taken at week 0. These receptors all stem from a human donor with alopecia areata.

V and J are TRBV29-1 and TRBJ2-7; 7 bases fit TRBD2. Germline V gives CDR1 SQVTM, CDR2 ANQGSEA. CDR3 size: 14 residues. Trimming took 3 bases from V and 0 from J; bases not matched to a gene: 5. The CDR3 nucleotides are TGCAGCGTTGAGAGGCGGGGGAGCTCCTACGAGCAGTACTTC. Amino acids: CSVERRGSSYEQYF.

This clone was found once. V usage is TRBV25-1 and J usage is TRBJ2-5; TRBD2 might be the D (6 bases). This CDR3 region has 17 residues. Trimming cost V 3 bases and J 5 bases, with 22 bases left between them. The germline V gene encodes CDR1 MGHDK and CDR2 SYGVNS. The CDR3, as DNA: TGTGCCAGCAGTGAGTCCCCCCATGGGCGGGGCCAGGAGACCCAGTACTTC. It translates to CASSESPHGRGQETQYF.

The CDR3 DNA follows: TGTGCCAGCTCACCACTGCCGACCGGGACAGGGTTATCAGATACGCAGTATTTT. This sequence encodes CASSPLPTGTGLSDTQYF. The chain links TRBV18 to TRBJ2-3; 9 positions agree with TRBD1. The CDR3 sequence is 18 residues long. Germline assignment: CDR1 KGHSH and CDR2 LQKENI. V was clipped by 1 base and J by 4 bases; unmatched bases: 12.

The rearrangement uses TRBV27 and TRBJ1-5, with a weak D call TRBD1 (6 bases). The germline gives CDR1 MNHEY, CDR2 SMNVEV (reference sequence). The CDR3 has 14 amino acids. The germline V and J ends were trimmed by 1 base and 6 bases, with 10 bases remaining between them. The CDR3 reads CASSLYGQSQPQHF. The DNA for the CDR3 is TGTGCCAGCAGTTTATATGGACAGAGTCAGCCCCAGCATTTT.

In this sample, this clone turned up a few times. This CDR3 is CASTRGGMGDQPQHF. The CDR3 DNA is TGTGCCAGCACCCGTGGAGGGATGGGCGATCAGCCCCAGCATTTT. This chain links TRBV6-6 with TRBJ1-5; no clear D gene. This CDR3 spans 15 amino acids. CDR1 and CDR2 (germline): MNHNY, SVGAGI (reference sequence). V gave up 7 bases and J gave up 5 bases, with 18 bases separating them.

V usage is TRBV6-1 and J usage is TRBJ1-2; D gene ambiguous. Per the germline V gene, CDR1 is MNHNS and CDR2 is SASEGT. The CDR3 extends over 13 amino acids. Trimming pared 0 bases from V and 4 bases from J, leaving 6 bases between. This chain's CDR3 is CASSEAGLYGYTF. CDR3 in DNA: TGTGCCAGCAGTGAAGCAGGTCTCTATGGCTACACCTTC.

The chain recombines TRBV27 with TRBJ1-1, with D possibly being TRBD1 (6 bases). The ends were cut back, 6 bases at V and 7 bases at J, with 18 bases in the middle. The CDR3 is 14 residues long. CDR1 is MNHEY, CDR2 SMNVEV, per germline (reference sequence). The CDR3 sequence: CASRPGTLNSEAFF. The DNA for the CDR3 is TGTGCCAGCAGGCCCGGGACATTGAATAGTGAAGCTTTCTTT.

The V and J genes are TRBV9 and TRBJ1-3, with D uncertain. V shed 3 bases and J shed 2 bases, with 12 bases lying between them. The CDR3 covers 15 residues. Germline lookup yields CDR1 SGDLS and CDR2 YYNGEE. The CDR3 sequence: CASSGSREAGNTIYF. The CDR3 DNA sequence: TGTGCCAGCAGCGGGTCAAGGGAGGCTGGAAACACCATATATTTT.

The DNA of the CDR3 is TGTGCCAGCAGCACGGGACAGGTGACTGAAGCTTTCTTT. This translates into CASSTGQVTEAFF. The chain links TRBV9 to TRBJ1-1, with 8 bases fitting TRBD1. This CDR3 has 13 residues. Germline CDR1 reads SGDLS; CDR2 reads YYNGEE. Trimming cost V 4 bases and J 5 bases; bases outside gene matches: 4.

This chain links TRBV13 with TRBJ2-5, with 7 bases identical to TRBD1. J was trimmed by 3 bases and V by 5 bases; bases with no gene match: 6. CDR1 PRHDT and CDR2 FYEKMQ come from the germline V gene (reference sequence). This CDR3 has 14 residues. In nucleotides, the CDR3 is TGTGCCAGCAGCGCGGCGACAGGGAAAGAGACCCAGTACTTC. Its translation is CASSAATGKETQYF.